This T cell receptor (beta chain) was sequenced during a study of blood T cells in healthy people across ages. A second PCR of 7 to 11 cycles used a sample-barcoded 5' primer and a J-beta primer mix. TCRdb re-derived calls from the 5' RACE reads in MiXCR, one entry per CDR3 protein. The table includes hundreds of thousands of distinct CDR3 sequences, 25% to 30% detected once. The specimen was blood. The clonotype was recovered from a woman of 80 years or more in good health.

The CDR3 loop is CASSLARQSSYEQYF. The CDR3 nucleotides are TGTGCCAGCAGCTTAGCTCGGCAGAGCTCCTACGAGCAGTACTTC. The chain recombines TRBV7-2 with TRBJ2-7, with no clear D. Between the trimmed V and J ends, which lost 0 bases and 0 bases, there was a span of 9 bases. Germline V gene lookup returns CDR1 SGHTA and CDR2 FQGNSA. CDR3 size: 15 residues.